A single sample is the source of the 32 T cell receptor beta chains below, sequenced in a study of early T cells in non-severe SARS-CoV-2 infection. One entry per CDR3 protein results from TCRdb running MiXCR on the 5' RACE reads. Of about 42,000 distinct CDR3 sequences listed, roughly 7.1% are singletons. Sequenced material: whole blood. The receptors derive from an adult who was a healthcare worker with PCR-confirmed SARS-CoV-2 infection or an uninfected control (not recorded which).

This clonotype came up a few times. The chain links TRBV6-5 to TRBJ2-3; 7 nucleotides agree with TRBD1. The ends lost 7 bases at V and 6 bases at J; junction bases unmatched: 10. Germline loops: CDR1 MNHEY, CDR2 SVGAGI. CDR3 length: 14 amino acids. DNA of the CDR3: TGTGCCAGCATCGAACGACAGGGCTTTGATACGCAGTATTTT. Protein: CASIERQGFDTQYF.

This clonotype was seen repeatedly, ten times or more. The chain recombines TRBV2 with TRBJ2-2; no reliable D call. This CDR3 contains 15 residues. Germline V CDR1 and CDR2: SNHLY, FYNNEI. The V and J ends lost 3 bases and 1 base respectively, with 9 bases between them. CDR3 amino acids: CASSDVTLNTGELFF. CDR3 sequence (DNA): TGTGCCAGCAGTGATGTGACTTTGAACACCGGGGAGCTGTTTTTT.

This clonotype is judged medium-sized (0.01 to 0.1%). The gene calls are TRBV11-2 and TRBJ1-3; D is possibly TRBD1 (6 bases). The CDR3 totals 16 residues. Germline V gene lookup returns CDR1 SGHAT and CDR2 FQNNGV. V was cut by 5 bases and J by 0 bases, with 14 bases left in between. CDR3 sequence (DNA): TGTGCCAGCAGCCCAGGACAGTCGTACTCTGGAAACACCATATATTTT. This sequence encodes CASSPGQSYSGNTIYF.

The chain uses TRBV25-1 and TRBJ2-7; 7 nucleotides agree with TRBD2. V lost 2 bases to trimming and J lost 4 bases; unmatched junction nucleotides: 5. The CDR3 spans 14 residues. CDR1 and CDR2 from the germline V gene are MGHDK and SYGVNS. CDR3 in DNA: TGTGCCAGCAGTGAACGGGGAGGGATATACGAGCAGTACTTC. This encodes CASSERGGIYEQYF.

This clonotype showed up just a few times. This chain connects TRBV12-3 or TRBV12-4 to TRBJ2-5; TRBD1 might be the D (6 bases). This CDR3 comprises 14 residues. Trimming removed 6 bases at V and 5 bases at J, with 16 bases between. The CDR3 protein is CASRLPGVGETQYF. The CDR3 DNA reads as TGTGCCAGCAGGCTTCCAGGGGTTGGGGAGACCCAGTACTTC.

V is TRBV30 and J is TRBJ2-7; TRBD1 agrees at 8 bases. The CDR3 has 14 residues. Germline V lookup: CDR1 GTSNPN, CDR2 SVGIG (reference sequence). V trimming: 2 bases; J trimming: 5 bases; junction bases outside the gene matches: 8. The CDR3 loop reads CAWSLDREGNEQYF. As DNA, the CDR3 is TGTGCCTGGAGTTTGGACAGGGAAGGGAACGAGCAGTACTTC.

The gene calls are TRBV6-1 and TRBJ2-5; 10 nucleotides align to TRBD2. With V trimmed by 1 base and J by 7 bases, 6 bases remained unmatched. The CDR3 extends over 15 amino acids. Germline-derived CDR1 and CDR2 are MNHNS and SASEGT. CDR3 in amino acids: CASSEVGTSDGTQYF. For the CDR3, the DNA is TGTGCCAGCAGTGAAGTTGGGACTAGCGACGGGACCCAGTACTTC.

Ten or more counts support this clonotype. This chain uses TRBV2 with TRBJ1-4; D might be TRBD1 (5 bases). CDR3 length: 14 amino acids. Between the trimmed V and J ends, which lost 6 bases and 8 bases, there was a span of 16 bases. Looked up from germline, CDR1 is SNHLY and CDR2 is FYNNEI. The DNA of the CDR3 is TGTGCCAGCAGGATCGGAGGGGTTGTCGAAAAACTGTTTTTT. It specifies CASRIGGVVEKLFF.

Only a few counts were recorded for this clonotype. V gene TRBV5-1 combines with J gene TRBJ1-1, with D possibly being TRBD1 (6 bases). The CDR3 sequence is 15 residues long. Looked up from germline, CDR1 is SGHRS and CDR2 is YFSETQ. Trimming removed 3 bases from V and 1 base from J, with 13 bases in between. In nucleotides, the CDR3 is TGCGCCAGCAGCTGGGGGCGGAATCAGAACACTGAAGCTTTCTTT. Encoded protein: CASSWGRNQNTEAFF.

There are many counts of this clonotype. The V call is TRBV18, the J call TRBJ1-1, with D possibly TRBD1 on 5 matching bases. The CDR3 is made up of 13 amino acids. V was clipped by 4 bases and J by 7 bases, with 13 bases between them. Germline values: CDR1 KGHSH, CDR2 LQKENI. In DNA, the CDR3 is TGTGCCAGCTCACTCCAACAGGCGCGTGAAGCTTTCTTT. It encodes CASSLQQAREAFF.

This clonotype was observed a few times. The rearrangement uses TRBV9 and TRBJ2-7; 7 nucleotides line up with TRBD1. There are 13 residues in the CDR3. Germline values: CDR1 SGDLS, CDR2 YYNGEE. The trim removed 3 bases at V and 6 bases at J, leaving 6 bases unmatched. This chain's CDR3 is CASSEGTVGEQYF. CDR3 coding DNA: TGTGCCAGCAGCGAGGGGACAGTAGGCGAGCAGTACTTC. Based on the CDR3 plus reference TRBV9 and TRBJ2-7, the full variable domain is DSGVTQTPKHLITATGQRVTLRCSPRSGDLSVYWYQQSLDQGLQFLIQYYNGEERAKGNILERFSAQQFPDLHSELNLSSLELGDSALYFCASSEGTVGEQYFGPGTRLTVT.

This chain connects TRBV2 to TRBJ1-1; D perhaps matches TRBD1 (6 bases). The CDR3 is made up of 15 amino acids. The V end was cut by 1 base, the J end by 3 bases, with 12 bases between. CDR1 SNHLY and CDR2 FYNNEI come from the germline V gene. The CDR3 DNA reads TGTGCCAGCAGTGAAGAGGGGGGGAAGGACACTGAAGCTTTCTTT. This codes for CASSEEGGKDTEAFF. Together with reference TRBV2 and TRBJ1-1, the CDR3 gives the full variable domain: EPEVTQTPSHQVTQMGQEVILRCVPISNHLYFYWYRQILGQKVEFLVSFYNNEISEKSEIFDDQFSVERPDGSNFTLKIRSTKLEDSAMYFCASSEEGGKDTEAFFGQGTRLTVV.

This clonotype has a count of ten or more. The chain carries TRBV7-8 and TRBJ2-3; the match to TRBD2 covers 8 bases. This CDR3 is built from 14 residues. CDR1 and CDR2 from the germline V gene are SGHVS and FQNEAQ. V trimming: 1 base; J trimming: 4 bases; junction bases outside the gene matches: 1. CDR3 DNA sequence: TGTGCCAGCAGCTTAGGGGGACTAGCAGATACGCAGTATTTT. Its protein is CASSLGGLADTQYF.

This clonotype showed up just a few times. The chain couples TRBV3-1 to TRBJ1-2; possibly TRBD1 for D (5 bases). The length of the CDR3 is 12 residues. Germline V CDR1 and CDR2: LGHDT, YNNKEL (reference sequence). Trimming removed 5 bases from V and 5 bases from J, with 9 bases in between. The CDR3 here is CASSGTAYGYTF. CDR3 nucleotides: TGTGCCAGCAGCGGGACCGCTTATGGCTACACCTTC.

This clonotype has at least ten counts. The V and J genes are TRBV7-6 and TRBJ2-7, with 11 bases identical to TRBD1. Trimming removed 0 bases from V and 5 bases from J; junction bases left unmatched: 3. Germline CDR1 reads SGHVS; CDR2 reads FNYEAQ. The CDR3 length is 15 residues. The DNA of the CDR3 is TGTGCCAGCAGCTTAGCGGGACAGGGGGTAAACGAGCAGTACTTC. This gives the protein CASSLAGQGVNEQYF.

This clonotype was observed a handful of times. This chain uses TRBV18 with TRBJ2-2; D is unresolved. The ends were cut back, 5 bases at V and 0 bases at J, with 10 bases in the middle. This CDR3 has 15 amino acids. The germline V gene has CDR1 KGHSH and CDR2 LQKENI. In DNA form, the CDR3 reads TGTGCCAGCTCATCCGGACGGACGAACACCGGGGAGCTGTTTTTT. Translation: CASSSGRTNTGELFF.

The table lists this clonotype with a few counts. The chain has TRBV29-1 and TRBJ2-3, with D uncertain. The CDR3 is made up of 13 amino acids. Germline V gene lookup returns CDR1 SQVTM and CDR2 ANQGSEA. Trimming shortened V by 3 bases and J by 4 bases, and 11 bases separated the two germline ends. The DNA for the CDR3 is TGCAGCGTTGACGTGGGTTCGGCAGATACGCAGTATTTT. This encodes CSVDVGSADTQYF.

This clonotype has ten or more counts. This rearrangement joins TRBV6-6 to TRBJ1-2; 8 positions match TRBD1. The V gene's germline CDR1 is MNHNY and CDR2 SVGAGI (reference sequence). V dropped 2 bases and J dropped 0; count of bases not matched to a gene: 2. The CDR3 is 15 amino acids. The CDR3 loop is CASSYGQGTNYGYTF. CDR3 in DNA: TGTGCCAGCAGTTACGGACAGGGCACTAACTATGGCTACACCTTC.

This clonotype was recorded at least ten times. V is TRBV4-1 and J is TRBJ1-2; 7 positions agree with TRBD1. The CDR3 loop spans 19 amino acids. With 0 bases clipped from V and 8 bases from J, the junction kept 21 bases outside the gene matches. Germline CDR1 MGHRA, CDR2 YSYEKL. The CDR3 DNA follows: TGCGCCAGCAGCCAAGATCGGACACCGGGACAGCAATCCGCTCGGGGCTACACCTTC. It translates to CASSQDRTPGQQSARGYTF.

There are a few counts of this clonotype. The genes are TRBV3-1 and TRBJ2-3; possible D gene TRBD2, 5 bases. The CDR3 contains 15 residues. V was clipped by 0 bases and J by 6 bases, with 13 bases between them. Germline CDR1 reads LGHDT; CDR2 reads YNNKEL (reference sequence). In DNA form, the CDR3 reads TGTGCCAGCAGCCAAGACGCTAGCCGGACCGATACGCAGTATTTT. Its protein is CASSQDASRTDTQYF.

This clonotype has only a few counts. This rearrangement joins TRBV12-3 or TRBV12-4 to TRBJ1-1, with D possibly being TRBD1 (6 bases). Trimming left V 4 bases short and J 0 bases short, with 15 bases between. CDR3 length: 16 residues. CDR3 loop: CASSSTGFGLNTEAFF. The CDR3 DNA is TGTGCCAGCAGTTCTACAGGGTTTGGGCTGAACACTGAAGCTTTCTTT.

This clonotype appeared a few times. J is TRBJ2-1 and V is TRBV11-3, with D uncertain. The V end lost 0 bases, the J end lost 2 bases, and 8 bases lay between the germline ends. The CDR3 runs 15 residues. CDR1 and CDR2 (germline): SGHNT, YENEEA. CDR3 sequence reads: CASSLEAGAYNEQFF. CDR3 nucleotide sequence: TGTGCCAGCAGCTTAGAGGCCGGTGCCTACAATGAGCAGTTCTTC.

In this sample, this clonotype turned up many times. The chain combines TRBV18 with TRBJ2-7; 12 nucleotides agree with TRBD1. Germline CDR1 is KGHSH and CDR2 is LQKENI. The CDR3 runs to 14 residues. Trimming cost V 6 bases and J 6 bases; bases outside gene matches: 6. The CDR3 region is CASSAGTGGIEQYF. The CDR3 DNA reads as TGTGCCAGCTCCGCCGGGACAGGGGGCATCGAGCAGTACTTC.

J is TRBJ1-1 and V is TRBV20-1, with TRBD1 matching 9 bases. This CDR3 spans 14 amino acids. J was trimmed by 5 bases and V by 5 bases; bases with no gene match: 9. Germline V lookup: CDR1 DFQATT, CDR2 SNEGSKA (reference sequence). The CDR3 is CSAEGTGYETEAFF. The CDR3 DNA sequence: TGCAGTGCTGAGGGGACAGGGTACGAAACTGAAGCTTTCTTT.

The rearrangement uses TRBV12-3 or TRBV12-4 and TRBJ2-6; D perhaps matches TRBD2 (6 bases). The V gene lost 3 bases and the J gene lost 2 bases, with 8 bases spanning the gap. The CDR3 spans 15 residues. CDR3 in DNA: TGTGCCAGCAGTTTTTCGGGGGCTGGGGCCAACGTCCTGACTTTC. It translates to CASSFSGAGANVLTF.

This clonotype was found a few times. The V call is TRBV5-1, the J call TRBJ2-3; D is tentatively TRBD1 or TRBD2 (6 bases each). CDR3 length equals 16 residues. CDR1 is SGHRS and CDR2 is YFSETQ in the germline V gene. The V end lost 0 bases, the J end lost 6 bases, and 17 bases lay between the germline ends. CDR3 coding DNA: TGCGCCAGCAGCTTGGAATCGGGGGCGCCCCCGGATACGCAGTATTTT. Amino acid sequence: CASSLESGAPPDTQYF.

Many counts were recorded for this clonotype. The chain links TRBV11-2 to TRBJ2-7, with 7 bases identical to TRBD2. The V and J ends lost 0 bases and 2 bases, in that order; junction bases with no gene match: 4. Germline V gene sequence: CDR1 SGHAT, CDR2 FQNNGV. This CDR3 has 15 residues. CDR3 DNA: TGTGCCAGCAGCTTAGATGCAGGGAGGGCCTACGAGCAGTACTTC. Its translation is CASSLDAGRAYEQYF.

This clonotype was seen a handful of times. J is TRBJ1-1 and V is TRBV5-5; maybe TRBD1 (5 bases). V was clipped by 3 bases and J by 4 bases, with 10 bases between them. Germline values: CDR1 SGHKS, CDR2 YYEKEE (reference sequence). The CDR3 is made up of 13 amino acids. In DNA form, the CDR3 reads TGTGCCAGCAGCTCCCCTGGGGGCACTGAAGCTTTCTTT. It specifies CASSSPGGTEAFF.

The sample holds a few counts of this clonotype. The chain recombines TRBV11-3 with TRBJ2-2, with 7 nucleotides matching TRBD2. CDR1 and CDR2 from the germline V gene are SGHNT and YENEEA. The trim removed 2 bases at V and 1 base at J, leaving 1 base unmatched. This CDR3 spans 15 amino acids. This CDR3 is CASSLTSVNTGELFF. DNA of the CDR3: TGTGCCAGCAGCTTAACTAGCGTGAACACCGGGGAGCTGTTTTTT.

This clonotype was counted ten times or more. This chain joins TRBV18 and TRBJ1-1; the D gene is possibly TRBD1 (6 bases). Trimming took off 2 bases at V and 5 bases at J, with 12 bases between the two ends. The germline CDR1 and CDR2 sequences are KGHSH and LQKENI. The CDR3 loop spans 14 amino acids. CDR3 nucleotide sequence: TGTGCCAGCTCACCAAAAGCAGGGGAGACTGAAGCTTTCTTT. Translation gives CASSPKAGETEAFF. Using reference TRBV18 and TRBJ1-1 for the parts outside the CDR3, the full variable domain is NAGVMQNPRHLVRRRGQEARLRCSPMKGHSHVYWYRQLPEEGLKFMVYLQKENIIDESGMPKERFSAEFPKEGPSILRIQQVVRGDSAAYFCASSPKAGETEAFFGQGTRLTVV.

This clonotype occurred many times. The chain combines TRBV14 with TRBJ2-7; D may be TRBD1 or TRBD2 (6 bases each). The V end was cut by 5 bases, the J end by 2 bases, with 13 bases between. The CDR3 spans 14 residues. Per germline, CDR1 SGHDN and CDR2 FVKESK. In nucleotides, the CDR3 is TGTGCCAGCAGCAAGGTCGGGGGCGCCTACGAGCAGTACTTC. Protein: CASSKVGGAYEQYF.

The sample holds a few counts of this clonotype. The chain is built from TRBV7-9 and TRBJ2-3; maybe TRBD2 (6 bases). The CDR3 length is 19 residues. V was pared by 2 bases and J by 2 bases, with 23 bases between. Germline values: CDR1 SEHNR, CDR2 FQNEAQ (reference sequence). This CDR3 is CASSLSTGLLASFTDTQYF. The CDR3 nucleotides read TGTGCCAGCAGCTTATCTACAGGTCTCCTAGCGTCGTTCACAGATACGCAGTATTTT.